These 13 T cell receptor beta chains originate from one sample sequenced in a study of OX40 agonist ivuxolimab in advanced cancers. Profiling relied on immunoSEQ multiplex PCR, and the TCRdb table lists in-frame clones only, not all of them. The sample has approximately 100,000 clones, roughly 90% seen once; the top ten hold 0.79%. The sample here was CD4+ or CD8+ T cells sorted from blood, taken in a trial of the OX40 agonist ivuxolimab. Every receptor here comes from an adult with an advanced solid tumor such as melanoma, head and neck, liver or kidney cancer.

This clone was recorded once. This chain joins TRBV28 and TRBJ1-5, with a weak D call TRBD1 (6 bases). This CDR3 contains 14 residues. V was shortened by 8 bases and J by 14 bases, with 25 bases between the two germline ends. From germline, CDR1 is MDHEN and CDR2 SYDVKM. The CDR3 nucleotides read TGTGCCAGCTTATCAACGGCAACAGGGCCCCAGAAGCATTTT. Amino acids: CASLSTATGPQKHF.

The rearrangement uses TRBV28 and TRBJ2-5; unclear D gene. Trimming left V 6 bases short and J 6 bases short, with 8 bases between. The germline V gene encodes CDR1 MDHEN and CDR2 SYDVKM. CDR3 length: 11 residues. The CDR3 sequence is CASRDLKTQYF. The DNA of the CDR3 is TGTGCCAGCAGGGACCTAAAGACCCAGTACTTC. The whole variable domain, remainder taken from reference TRBV28 and TRBJ2-5, is DVKVTQSSRYLVKRTGEKVFLECVQDMDHENMFWYRQDPGLGLRLIYFSYDVKMKEKGDIPEGYSVSREKKERFSLILESASTNQTSMYLCASRDLKTQYFGPGTRLLVL.

This clone was observed a handful of times. This chain uses TRBV18 with TRBJ1-2; possible D gene TRBD1, 6 bases. This CDR3 spans 16 amino acids. The germline gives CDR1 KGHSH, CDR2 LQKENI. V lost 2 bases and J lost 2, with 15 bases in between. CDR3 DNA: TGTGCCAGCTCACCAGAAGGGGGGGGCCACAACTATGGCTACACCTTC. This translates into CASSPEGGGHNYGYTF. Full variable domain (remainder filled in from reference TRBV18 and TRBJ1-2): NAGVMQNPRHLVRRRGQEARLRCSPMKGHSHVYWYRQLPEEGLKFMVYLQKENIIDESGMPKERFSAEFPKEGPSILRIQQVVRGDSAAYFCASSPEGGGHNYGYTFGSGTRLTVV.

The CDR3, as DNA: TGTGCCAGCAGTCAACAGGGGACTAACTATGGCTACACCTTC. Protein: CASSQQGTNYGYTF. V is TRBV6-6 and J is TRBJ1-2; TRBD1 matches at 7 bases. This CDR3 is 14 amino acids long. V lost 5 bases, J lost 0 bases, and 3 bases stayed unmatched. The germline CDR1 and CDR2 sequences are MNHNY and SVGAGI (reference sequence).

Comments on this clone: Other nucleotide sequences in the sample specify the same CDR3. This rearrangement joins TRBV5-6 to TRBJ2-1; the match to TRBD2 covers 8 bases. From germline, CDR1 is SGHDT and CDR2 YYEEEE. The ends lost 4 bases at V and 3 bases at J; junction bases unmatched: 9. The CDR3 spans 16 residues. Written as DNA, the CDR3 is TGTGCCAGCAGCCCAGTAAGCGGGGGCCTCTACAATGAGCAGTTCTTC. It specifies CASSPVSGGLYNEQFF. Supplemented by reference TRBV5-6 and TRBJ2-1, the full variable domain reads DAGVTQSPTHLIKTRGQQVTLRCSPKSGHDTVSWYQQALGQGPQFIFQYYEEEERQRGNFPDRFSGHQFPNYSSELNVNALLLGDSALYLCASSPVSGGLYNEQFFGPGTRLTVL.

The rearrangement joins TRBV29-1 to TRBJ1-4, with D hard to call. CDR3 size: 14 residues. Trimming removed 3 bases at V and 8 bases at J, with 16 bases between. CDR1 and CDR2 from the germline V gene are SQVTM and ANQGSEA. The DNA of the CDR3 is TGCAGCGTTGAGGAAGGGTCCGGAGGGGAAAAACTGTTTTTT. It specifies CSVEEGSGGEKLFF.

V gene TRBV27 combines with J gene TRBJ1-5; 11 bases fit TRBD1. In germline, CDR1 is MNHEY, CDR2 SMNVEV (reference sequence). Trimming took 5 bases from V and 5 from J; bases not matched to a gene: 11. The CDR3 has 17 residues. Here the CDR3 reads CASSVLFRDRGDQPQHF. The CDR3 DNA reads TGTGCCAGCAGTGTACTATTCCGGGACAGGGGGGATCAGCCCCAGCATTTT.

V and J are TRBV27 and TRBJ1-1; D is possibly TRBD1 (6 bases). Per the germline V gene, CDR1 is MNHEY and CDR2 is SMNVEV (reference sequence). The CDR3 is 14 residues long. V lost 4 bases, J lost 4 bases, and 13 bases lay in between. DNA for the CDR3: TGTGCCAGCAGTTCCCCAGGGGCCCTCACTGAAGCTTTCTTT. Translation gives CASSSPGALTEAFF.

This chain joins TRBV7-9 and TRBJ2-1; 9 bases agree with TRBD2. Looked up from germline, CDR1 is SEHNR and CDR2 is FQNEAQ (reference sequence). The CDR3 spans 16 residues. The V and J ends lost 7 bases and 6 bases, in that order; junction bases with no gene match: 13. The CDR3 sequence: CASILYAGGHGNEQFF. The CDR3 DNA is TGTGCCAGCATCCTTTACGCGGGGGGGCATGGCAATGAGCAGTTCTTC.

The chain carries TRBV9 and TRBJ1-2; 10 positions match TRBD1. The CDR3 has 19 residues. The V gene end was trimmed by 3 bases and the J gene end by 8 bases; junction bases not matched to a gene: 22. Germline V lookup: CDR1 SGDLS, CDR2 YYNGEE. CDR3 sequence: CASSGLIRDRGHLRRGYTF. The CDR3 region has the DNA TGTGCCAGCAGCGGACTTATCCGGGACAGGGGCCACCTAAGACGGGGCTACACCTTC. Filled out from reference TRBV9 and TRBJ1-2, the complete variable domain reads DSGVTQTPKHLITATGQRVTLRCSPRSGDLSVYWYQQSLDQGLQFLIQYYNGEERAKGNILERFSAQQFPDLHSELNLSSLELGDSALYFCASSGLIRDRGHLRRGYTFGSGTRLTVV.

The V and J genes are TRBV19 and TRBJ2-2; D perhaps matches TRBD1 (5 bases). CDR3 size: 14 residues. V was cut by 5 bases and J by 4 bases, with 11 bases left in between. Germline CDR1 and CDR2: LNHDA and SQIVND (reference sequence). The chain's CDR3 is CASSRTGRTGELFF. The DNA for the CDR3 is TGTGCCAGTAGTCGTACAGGTCGCACCGGGGAGCTGTTTTTT.

This clone is a singleton in its sample. This chain uses TRBV27 with TRBJ1-1; 7 nucleotides line up with TRBD1. Germline loops: CDR1 MNHEY, CDR2 SMNVEV (reference sequence). The CDR3 runs 17 residues. With V trimmed by 2 bases and J by 7 bases, 16 bases remained unmatched. CDR3 DNA: TGTGCCAGCAGTTTACGGACAGGAAGCGTTGGTTGGGGTGAAGCTTTCTTT. This gives the protein CASSLRTGSVGWGEAFF.

The chain uses TRBV7-9 and TRBJ2-3; either TRBD1 or TRBD2 may supply D (6 bases each). In germline, CDR1 is SEHNR, CDR2 FQNEAQ (reference sequence). V shed 2 bases and J shed 10 bases, with 19 bases lying between them. The CDR3 extends over 15 amino acids. The CDR3 coding sequence is TGTGCCAGCAGCTTATCGTGGGGGGCGGAGTTATCGCAGTATTTT. Its protein product is CASSLSWGAELSQYF.